Each of the 11 T cell receptor beta chains below was sequenced from the same sample in a study of T cell changes during pregnancy in multiple sclerosis. Here immunoSEQ multiplex PCR was the method, and the copy in TCRdb shows in-frame clones only, minus some. The sample consists of about 50,000 clones, approximately 90% of them appearing once. The starting material was CD4+ T cells from peripheral blood mononuclear cells, obtained after pregnancy. The receptors come from a female donor with multiple sclerosis, enrolled in a pregnancy study.

The chain carries TRBV5-1 and TRBJ2-7; D not certain. Germline values: CDR1 SGHRS, CDR2 YFSETQ. This CDR3 comprises 15 residues. Trimming cost V 3 bases and J 5 bases, with 18 bases left between them. CDR3 in DNA: TGCGCCAGCAGCTCCCGACAAGGAACTCGGAACGAGCAGTACTTC. This encodes CASSSRQGTRNEQYF. The variable domain in full, with the rest retrieved from reference TRBV5-1 and TRBJ2-7, is KAGVTQTPRYLIKTRGQQVTLSCSPISGHRSVSWYQQTPGQGLQFLFEYFSETQRNKGNFPGRFSGRQFSNSRSEMNVSTLELGDSALYLCASSSRQGTRNEQYFGPGTRLTVT.

The rearrangement uses TRBV27 and TRBJ1-1, with D possibly TRBD1 on 5 matching bases. The CDR3 contains 15 residues. Germline CDR1 and CDR2: MNHEY and SMNVEV (reference sequence). With 7 bases removed from V and 0 bases from J, the gap between germline ends came to 15 bases. CDR3: CASNGPRGMNTEAFF. The CDR3 DNA is TGTGCCAGCAATGGCCCACGGGGGATGAACACTGAAGCTTTCTTT.

V usage is TRBV6-1 and J usage is TRBJ2-5, with TRBD1 as a possible D gene (7 bases). The germline V and J ends were trimmed by 1 base and 3 bases, with 12 bases remaining between them. Germline CDR1 is MNHNS and CDR2 is SASEGT. The CDR3 has 15 residues. CDR3 bases: TGTGCCAGCAGTGAAGGGGGCAGGGGGGAAGAGACCCAGTACTTC. It translates to CASSEGGRGEETQYF.

The chain couples TRBV5-1 to TRBJ2-7, with TRBD2 matching 9 bases. Germline assignment: CDR1 SGHRS and CDR2 YFSETQ. CDR3 length equals 16 residues. Trimming cost V 0 bases and J 11 bases; bases outside gene matches: 15. CDR3 coding DNA: TGCGCCAGCAGCTTGGCGGGTAGCGGGGGTCCCTTACGAAAGTACTTC. It is translated as CASSLAGSGGPLRKYF.

The gene calls are TRBV19 and TRBJ1-2; 7 nucleotides line up with TRBD1. The germline gives CDR1 LNHDA, CDR2 SQIVND (reference sequence). J gave up 2 bases and V 3 bases, and 6 bases lay outside the gene matches. This CDR3 comprises 15 residues. The CDR3 DNA reads TGTGCCAGTAGTATCCAGACAGGGAAGAACTATGGCTACACCTTC. Translation gives CASSIQTGKNYGYTF.

This clone has only one observation. The CDR3 nucleotides are TGTGCCAGCTCACCACCTCGGGGAACAGATACGCAGTATTTT. It is translated as CASSPPRGTDTQYF. The chain couples TRBV18 to TRBJ2-3; D possibly corresponds to TRBD2 (5 bases). The V end lost 0 bases, the J end lost 3 bases, and 7 bases lay between the germline ends. Germline V gene lookup returns CDR1 KGHSH and CDR2 LQKENI. The CDR3 covers 14 residues.

This chain joins TRBV5-1 and TRBJ2-2; 8 nucleotides align to TRBD2. The ends lost 0 bases at V and 4 bases at J; junction bases unmatched: 2. The CDR3 is 15 amino acids. Germline-derived CDR1 and CDR2 are SGHRS and YFSETQ. This CDR3 reads CASSLGAGVTGELFF. In DNA form, the CDR3 reads TGCGCCAGCAGCTTGGGAGCGGGAGTCACCGGGGAGCTGTTTTTT.

This chain connects TRBV11-2 to TRBJ2-3; unclear D gene. The V end was cut by 5 bases, the J end by 10 bases, with 13 bases between. Germline CDR1 is SGHAT and CDR2 is FQNNGV. This CDR3 has 12 amino acids. The CDR3 DNA sequence: TGTGCCAGCAGCCCTTACGCAGAGGCGCAGTATTTT. This codes for CASSPYAEAQYF. Using reference TRBV11-2 and TRBJ2-3 for the parts outside the CDR3, the full variable domain is EAGVAQSPRYKIIEKRQSVAFWCNPISGHATLYWYQQILGQGPKLLIQFQNNGVVDDSQLPKDRFSAERLKGVDSTLKIQPAKLEDSAVYLCASSPYAEAQYFGPGTRLTVL.

As regards this clone: This CDR3 is missing its conserved last phenylalanine or tryptophan, likely due to a read error. The V and J genes are TRBV6-1 and TRBJ1-2; 7 positions agree with TRBD1. The CDR3 sequence is 16 residues long. CDR1 is MNHNS, CDR2 SASEGT, per germline. The V gene end was trimmed by 1 base and the J gene end by 6 bases; junction bases not matched to a gene: 11. CDR3 in DNA: TGTGCCAGCAGTGAAGACGTGAGGGCCAGGGGGAATGGCTACACCATC. Its protein product is CASSEDVRARGNGYTI.

The V gene is TRBV19, the J gene TRBJ1-5, with 8 bases identical to TRBD1. CDR1 is LNHDA and CDR2 is SQIVND in the germline V gene (reference sequence). There are 15 residues in the CDR3. J lost 7 bases, V lost 5 bases, and 10 bases had no gene match. CDR3 sequence: CASSVSTGAGQPQHF. The CDR3 bases are TGTGCCAGTAGTGTCTCGACAGGGGCTGGGCAGCCCCAGCATTTT.

This clone was seen just once. The chain couples TRBV29-1 to TRBJ2-7; perhaps TRBD1 as D (6 bases). Germline V lookup: CDR1 SQVTM, CDR2 ANQGSEA. This CDR3 spans 13 amino acids. V was shortened by 7 bases and J by 9 bases, with 22 bases between the two germline ends. CDR3 region: CSARLDSPRGQYF. For the CDR3, the DNA is TGCAGCGCCAGACTGGACAGTCCCCGGGGGCAGTACTTC.